Following are 15 T cell receptor beta chains from one sample sequenced in a study of shared clonotypes between healthy human individuals. The assay was immunoSEQ multiplex PCR, and TCRdb's table has in-frame clones only and misses some. The sample includes roughly 700,000 clones, about 92% seen only once; the top ten take roughly 36%. Sample: memory CD8+ T cells from PBMCs. Regarding subset: CD45RO+ cells pooled with CCR7-negative TemRA cells. Every receptor here comes from a man younger than 30 in good health. Some clones in this sample may be carry-over from other donors' samples.

The chain is built from TRBV15 and TRBJ2-2; 7 nucleotides line up with TRBD2. The CDR3 totals 14 residues. CDR1 LNHNV and CDR2 YYDKDF come from the germline V gene (reference sequence). V gave up 8 bases and J gave up 3 bases; unmatched junction bases: 6. CDR3 nucleotide sequence: TGTGCCACCCCGGGGGGTCTTCACACCGGGGAGCTGTTTTTT. Amino acids: CATPGGLHTGELFF. Full variable domain (remainder filled in from reference TRBV15 and TRBJ2-2): DAMVIQNPRYQVTQFGKPVTLSCSQTLNHNVMYWYQQKSSQAPKLLFHYYDKDFNNEADTPDNFQSRRPNTSFCFLDIRSPGLGDTAMYLCATPGGLHTGELFFGEGSRLTVL.

There are a few counts of this clone. The V gene is TRBV29-1, the J gene TRBJ1-2; D might be TRBD1 (5 bases). The CDR3 runs 12 residues. V lost 7 bases and J 7 bases, leaving 16 bases between the germline ends. The germline V gene has CDR1 SQVTM and CDR2 ANQGSEA. The CDR3 region is CSAEGEGPGYTF. The CDR3 coding sequence is TGCAGCGCTGAGGGAGAGGGACCTGGCTACACCTTC.

This chain uses TRBV5-5 with TRBJ2-7, with 9 bases aligning to TRBD1. Germline CDR1 is SGHKS and CDR2 is YYEKEE (reference sequence). The CDR3 sequence is 15 residues long. V gave up 4 bases and J gave up 0 bases; unmatched junction bases: 5. The CDR3 nucleotides read TGTGCCAGCAGCCTCTGGACAGGGGTCTCCTACGAGCAGTACTTC. It translates to CASSLWTGVSYEQYF.

CDR3 nucleotide sequence: TGTGCCAGCAGCCTGGGGGGGACAGACTACGAGCAGTACTTC. Translating gives CASSLGGTDYEQYF. This sequence joins TRBV9 and TRBJ2-7, with D perhaps given as TRBD1 or TRBD2 (7 bases each). The CDR3 length is 14 residues. Germline CDR1 and CDR2: SGDLS and YYNGEE. V lost 4 bases, J lost 3 bases, and 14 bases lay in between.

The chain couples TRBV7-8 to TRBJ2-7; D is undetermined. CDR3 length: 15 residues. CDR1 and CDR2 from the germline V gene are SGHVS and FQNEAQ. V was clipped by 1 base and J by 2 bases, with 12 bases between them. CDR3 sequence (DNA): TGTGCCAGCAGCTTAGAGGCCTCGACGACCTACGAGCAGTACTTC. This codes for CASSLEASTTYEQYF.

The sample holds a few counts of this clone. The chain joins TRBV7-9 to TRBJ1-4; 9 bases are a match to TRBD1. The CDR3 is 14 residues long. V lost 7 bases, J lost 8 bases, and 8 bases stayed unmatched. In germline, CDR1 is SEHNR, CDR2 FQNEAQ (reference sequence). The DNA for the CDR3 is TGTGCCAGCACCAGGGACAGGGCCGAAGAAAAACTGTTTTTT. Protein product: CASTRDRAEEKLFF.

This clone was recorded many times. The V and J genes are TRBV14 and TRBJ2-7; no reliable D call. This CDR3 has 16 residues. CDR1 and CDR2 from the germline V gene are SGHDN and FVKESK. Trimming removed 1 base from V and 3 bases from J, with 16 bases in between. CDR3 sequence (DNA): TGTGCCAGCAGCCAAGCTGTCACTTCGCTTTACTACGAGCAGTACTTC. Its protein product is CASSQAVTSLYYEQYF.

This chain links TRBV9 with TRBJ1-1; the D gene is possibly TRBD1 (5 bases). The V gene lost 3 bases and the J gene lost 2 bases, with 11 bases spanning the gap. This CDR3 has 14 amino acids. CDR1 is SGDLS, CDR2 YYNGEE, per germline. CDR3 sequence (DNA): TGTGCCAGCAGCGGATGGACACAAAACACTGAAGCTTTCTTT. Translation: CASSGWTQNTEAFF.

The chain has TRBV16 and TRBJ1-1; D is ambiguous. The CDR3 consists of 12 residues. Per germline, CDR1 KGHSY and CDR2 FQNENV. Trimming shortened V by 5 bases and J by 4 bases, and 8 bases separated the two germline ends. The CDR3 is CASSYLVTEAFF. The CDR3 region has the DNA TGTGCCAGCAGCTACCTTGTCACTGAAGCTTTCTTT. The whole variable domain, filled in from reference TRBV16 and TRBJ1-1, reads GEEVAQTPKHLVRGEGQKAKLYCAPIKGHSYVFWYQQVLKNEFKFLISFQNENVFDETGMPKERFSAKCLPNSPCSLEIQATKLEDSAVYFCASSYLVTEAFFGQGTRLTVV.

The J gene is TRBJ1-2, the V gene TRBV10-3; 7 bases map to TRBD1. Germline CDR1 is ENHRY and CDR2 is SYGVKD. The J segment lost 6 bases and the V segment lost 1 base, leaving 8 bases of the junction unmatched. This CDR3 is built from 15 residues. The CDR3 region is CAISEFVTGNDGYTF. Here the CDR3 DNA reads TGTGCCATCAGTGAGTTCGTGACAGGGAATGATGGCTACACCTTC.

The rearrangement links TRBV29-1 to TRBJ2-1; D uncertain. The CDR3 is made up of 11 amino acids. Germline V gene sequence: CDR1 SQVTM, CDR2 ANQGSEA. The V gene lost 3 bases and the J gene lost 4 bases, with 4 bases spanning the gap. The CDR3 loop reads CSVDIYNEQFF. CDR3 DNA sequence: TGCAGCGTTGACATATACAATGAGCAGTTCTTC.

CDR3 DNA: TGTGCCAGCTCACCACCGGGGACCGTTGGCTACGAGCAGTACTTC. Its protein is CASSPPGTVGYEQYF. The chain links TRBV18 to TRBJ2-7; D is perhaps TRBD1 or TRBD2 (5 bases each). The CDR3 runs to 15 residues. Trimming took 0 bases from V and 3 from J, leaving 12 bases between them. Germline V gene sequence: CDR1 KGHSH, CDR2 LQKENI.

Here the CDR3 reads CASSLIVVRTDTQYF. CDR3 DNA sequence: TGTGCCAGCAGCTTAATAGTCGTTCGCACAGATACGCAGTATTTT. The genes are TRBV7-9 and TRBJ2-3, with unresolved D. This CDR3 comprises 15 residues. Trimming stripped 2 bases from V and 1 base from J, with 10 bases between. CDR1 is SEHNR and CDR2 is FQNEAQ in the germline V gene (reference sequence).

The chain joins TRBV27 to TRBJ2-1; 13 positions match TRBD2. Germline V gene data show CDR1 as MNHEY and CDR2 as SMNVEV (reference sequence). The length of the CDR3 is 22 residues. V gave up 3 bases and J gave up 2 bases; unmatched junction bases: 19. Here the CDR3 DNA reads TGTGCCAGCAGTTTTCGGTTACTCGGGACTAGCGGGAAAGATGGTACCTACAATGAGCAGTTCTTC. This sequence encodes CASSFRLLGTSGKDGTYNEQFF.

The CDR3 DNA sequence: TGTGCCAGCAGTCCCTACTCAGGGAGCACTGAAGCTTTCTTT. Its protein is CASSPYSGSTEAFF. The chain recombines TRBV7-9 with TRBJ1-1, with TRBD1 as a possible D gene (5 bases). The CDR3 has 14 amino acids. CDR1 is SEHNR, CDR2 FQNEAQ, per germline (reference sequence). V dropped 6 bases and J dropped 4 bases, with 15 bases sitting between them.